The entry below gives a single TCR beta chain sequence along with its context. Its specificity is not known. The data were taken from a study of cytomegalovirus exposure and HLA in healthy donors. About the study: Researchers previously reported finding more than 100 million unique TCR beta sequences from approximately 200 million T cells. Of 300 to 450 genotyped donors, about 81% clustered with self-reported Caucasian donors. Overall study results and limits: The listing of 150 to 200 TCR beta chains classed them as cytomegalovirus-associated. Researchers reported in a later analysis that a missense DCLRE1C variant was tied to TCR beta V- and J-gene trimming.

PCR was performed using 60 Vbeta and 13 Jbeta primers. Assay: immunoSEQ multiplex PCR; the TCRdb copy retains only in-frame clones and omits some. The sample shows around 38,000 clones, 60% to 70% of them seen only once. This sequence was found in a man between 45 and 60 years old in good health and CMV-seropositive. The sample comprised PBMCs.

The CDR3 sequence: CASSLGGQTNTQYF. The CDR3 DNA reads as TGTGCCAGCAGCTTGGGGGGCCAGACGAATACGCAGTATTTT. The gene calls are TRBV5-4 and TRBJ2-3; D perhaps matches TRBD1 (5 bases). Per germline, CDR1 SGHNT and CDR2 YYREEE (reference sequence). The CDR3 is made up of 14 amino acids. V lost 0 bases, J lost 7 bases, and 12 bases lay in between.